These T cell receptor beta chains were read from a single sample in a study of T cells in Graves' hyperthyroidism and ophthalmopathy. MiXCR was run by TCRdb on the multiplex PCR reads, yielding one entry per CDR3 protein. In the table there are about 360,000 distinct CDR3 sequences, roughly 13% of which are singletons. The specimen sequenced was blood. These receptors were collected from a woman aged 18-35 years with Graves' hyperthyroidism. Both conserved end residues are part of each CDR3. D genes are given only for firm matches. Only part of the rows carry a size: once, few, many, or a class if the clone is expanded.

v_gene	j_gene	d_gene	abundance	CDR3aa	CDR3nt
TRBV6-5	TRBJ1-1	.	many	CASSYSRQEAFF	TGTGCCAGCAGTTACTCTCGACAGGAAGCTTTCTTT
TRBV27	TRBJ2-2	.	few	CASSPLKAAYTGELFF	TGTGCCAGCAGTCCGCTGAAGGCCGCGTACACCGGGGAGCTGTTTTTT
TRBV6-2/TRBV6-3	TRBJ2-7	.	many	CASSDTGAPRPYEQYF	TGTGCCAGCAGCGATACGGGGGCCCCCAGGCCATACGAGCAGTACTTC
TRBV2	TRBJ1-1	.	many	CASMGLEAFF	TGTGCCAGCATGGGCTTAGAAGCTTTCTTT
TRBV12-3/TRBV12-4	TRBJ2-3	TRBD2	.	CASSPILAGGPNTQYF	TGTGCCAGCAGCCCTATACTAGCGGGGGGGCCGAATACGCAGTATTTT
TRBV6-2/TRBV6-3	TRBJ2-7	TRBD2	many	CASSYEVGLASHEQYF	TGTGCCAGCAGTTATGAGGTTGGACTAGCGTCCCACGAGCAGTACTTC
TRBV5-1	TRBJ2-5	.	few	CASSLVGKKETQYF	TGCGCCAGCAGCTTGGTAGGAAAGAAAGAGACCCAGTACTTC
TRBV12-3/TRBV12-4	TRBJ1-5	TRBD1	many	CASSGTGGPPGNQPQHF	TGTGCCAGCAGTGGGACAGGCGGGCCTCCGGGCAATCAGCCCCAGCATTTT
TRBV28	TRBJ2-3	.	many	CASSLYRSGGDTQYF	TGTGCCAGCAGTTTGTATCGGAGTGGGGGAGATACGCAGTATTTT
TRBV11-2	TRBJ2-1	TRBD2	many	CASSFQLAGVNEQFF	TGTGCCAGCAGCTTTCAGTTAGCGGGAGTGAATGAGCAGTTCTTC
TRBV28	TRBJ2-7	TRBD1	many	CASRRPDRAEQYF	TGTGCCAGCAGGAGGCCAGACAGGGCCGAGCAGTACTTC
TRBV18	TRBJ2-5	TRBD1	many	CASSGQVIQETQYF	TGTGCCAGCTCGGGACAGGTGATACAAGAGACCCAGTACTTC
TRBV4-1	TRBJ1-4	.	.	CASSQDDYGGEKLFF	TGCGCCAGCAGCCAGGATGACTACGGGGGGGAAAAACTGTTTTTT
TRBV7-9	TRBJ1-1	TRBD1	many	CASSLGRTGGTEAFF	TGTGCCAGCAGCTTAGGGAGGACAGGGGGCACTGAAGCTTTCTTT
TRBV10-3	TRBJ2-2	.	few	CAISDGFTGELFF	TGTGCCATCAGTGATGGGTTCACCGGGGAGCTGTTTTTT
TRBV7-2	TRBJ1-5	TRBD1	many	CASSSLGQGVTQPQHF	TGTGCCAGCAGCTCCCTCGGACAGGGGGTAACGCAGCCCCAGCATTTT
TRBV20-1	TRBJ2-5	TRBD2	many	CSASLTSGGGETQYF	TGCAGTGCTAGCCTGACTAGCGGGGGTGGAGAGACCCAGTACTTC
TRBV19	TRBJ2-3	TRBD2	few	CASAWREGLPDTQYF	TGTGCCAGTGCCTGGCGGGAGGGCCTTCCAGATACGCAGTATTTT
TRBV7-2	TRBJ2-7	TRBD2	many	CASSFKRGHYEQYF	TGTGCCAGCAGCTTTAAGCGGGGCCACTACGAGCAGTACTTC
TRBV18	TRBJ1-1	.	many	CASSPPSTGNTEAFF	TGTGCCAGCTCACCTCCATCGACAGGGAACACTGAAGCTTTCTTT
TRBV3-1	TRBJ2-3	.	many	CASSQSMRDFTDTQYF	TGTGCCAGCAGCCAAAGTATGCGGGATTTCACAGATACGCAGTATTTT
TRBV2	TRBJ1-1	.	many	CASSTRAPAEAFF	TGTGCCAGCAGCACAAGGGCCCCGGCTGAAGCTTTCTTT